A selection of T cell receptor beta chains follows, all from one sample in a study of shared clonotypes between healthy human individuals. Libraries were prepared by immunoSEQ multiplex PCR; TCRdb keeps only in-frame clonotypes and omits some of them. Among about 490,000 clones listed, around 78% were seen once. Sequencing was done on a sample of PBMCs. These receptors all come from a woman between 40 and 50 years old in good health. Some clones in this sample may be carry-over from other donors' samples. The CDR3 runs from the conserved cysteine through the conserved F or W. Each record gives: V gene, clone size, D gene, CDR3 length, J gene, CDR3 DNA, CDR3 protein. D genes are given only for firm matches. A row's size may be missing; if present it is once, few, many or a size class.

v_call: TRBV30
clone_size: -
d_call: TRBD2
cdr3_length: 13
j_call: TRBJ2-5
cdr3_nt: TGTGCCTGGAGTGTATCGGGGGGAGAGACCCAGTACTTC
cdr3_aa: CAWSVSGGETQYF

v_call: TRBV5-6
clone_size: -
d_call: -
cdr3_length: 14
j_call: TRBJ1-2
cdr3_nt: TGTGCCAGCAGTCTCTTTGTCACAGGGTTCGGCTACACCTTC
cdr3_aa: CASSLFVTGFGYTF

v_call: TRBV27
clone_size: -
d_call: -
cdr3_length: 12
j_call: TRBJ1-1
cdr3_nt: TGTGCCAGCCGTTCCCCACAGGGTGAAGCTTTCTTT
cdr3_aa: CASRSPQGEAFF

v_call: TRBV6-1
clone_size: -
d_call: TRBD2
cdr3_length: 13
j_call: TRBJ2-7
cdr3_nt: TGTGCCAGCATTCGCGGGAGATTCTACGAGCAGTACTTC
cdr3_aa: CASIRGRFYEQYF

v_call: TRBV28
clone_size: -
d_call: -
cdr3_length: 16
j_call: TRBJ2-7
cdr3_nt: TGTGCCAGCAGCCTACTCAGTGCACAGGGTTCCTACGAGCAGTACTTC
cdr3_aa: CASSLLSAQGSYEQYF

v_call: TRBV7-8
clone_size: few
d_call: -
cdr3_length: 16
j_call: TRBJ1-5
cdr3_nt: TGTGCCAGCAGCCCCCACCGACAGCTCGGCAATCAGCCCCAGCATTTT
cdr3_aa: CASSPHRQLGNQPQHF

v_call: TRBV28
clone_size: few
d_call: -
cdr3_length: 12
j_call: TRBJ2-3
cdr3_nt: TGTGCCAGCACGACTAGCACAGATACGCAGTATTTT
cdr3_aa: CASTTSTDTQYF

v_call: TRBV28
clone_size: -
d_call: -
cdr3_length: 11
j_call: TRBJ1-2
cdr3_nt: TGTGCCAGCAGTCTACAGGGCGGCTACACCTTC
cdr3_aa: CASSLQGGYTF

v_call: TRBV7-7
clone_size: -
d_call: -
cdr3_length: 15
j_call: TRBJ2-2
cdr3_nt: TGTGCTAGCAGCTTGATTAGCGGGAACACCGGGGAGCTGTTTTTT
cdr3_aa: CASSLISGNTGELFF

v_call: TRBV11-3
clone_size: -
d_call: -
cdr3_length: 13
j_call: TRBJ2-7
cdr3_nt: TGTGCCAGCAGCTTAGCTCGGACCTACGAGCAGTACTTC
cdr3_aa: CASSLARTYEQYF

v_call: TRBV18
clone_size: -
d_call: -
cdr3_length: 16
j_call: TRBJ1-3
cdr3_nt: TGTGCCAGTAAGAGGATGGACGGAGCGTTGTTTGACACCATATATTTT
cdr3_aa: CASKRMDGALFDTIYF

v_call: TRBV2
clone_size: -
d_call: TRBD1
cdr3_length: 15
j_call: TRBJ2-7
cdr3_nt: TGTGCCAGCAGTGCTGTGGACAGGGGGACCTACGAGCAGTACTTC
cdr3_aa: CASSAVDRGTYEQYF

v_call: TRBV7-6
clone_size: -
d_call: -
cdr3_length: 12
j_call: TRBJ2-1
cdr3_nt: TGTGCCAGCAGCTACTTAGTTGGGGAGCAGTTCTTC
cdr3_aa: CASSYLVGEQFF

v_call: TRBV28
clone_size: -
d_call: TRBD1
cdr3_length: 15
j_call: TRBJ1-5
cdr3_nt: TGTGCCAGCAGTTCCTCAACAGGGGGCTATCAGCCCCAGCATTTT
cdr3_aa: CASSSSTGGYQPQHF

v_call: TRBV7-8
clone_size: -
d_call: -
cdr3_length: 15
j_call: TRBJ2-2
cdr3_nt: TGTGCCAGCAGCTTAAAACGCGCGAACACCGGGGAGCTGTTTTTT
cdr3_aa: CASSLKRANTGELFF

v_call: TRBV11-2
clone_size: many
d_call: -
cdr3_length: 13
j_call: TRBJ2-4
cdr3_nt: TGTGCCAGCAGCCTGGGGCTCCCAGGGATTCAGTACTTC
cdr3_aa: CASSLGLPGIQYF

v_call: TRBV28
clone_size: few
d_call: -
cdr3_length: 13
j_call: TRBJ2-3
cdr3_nt: TGTGCCAGCAGCACGACAGACAGGGATACGCAGTATTTT
cdr3_aa: CASSTTDRDTQYF

v_call: TRBV28
clone_size: many
d_call: -
cdr3_length: 13
j_call: TRBJ1-1
cdr3_nt: TGTGCCAGCCGAGATCAGGGGAACACTGAAGCTTTCTTT
cdr3_aa: CASRDQGNTEAFF

v_call: TRBV6-4
clone_size: -
d_call: TRBD2
cdr3_length: 13
j_call: TRBJ2-1
cdr3_nt: TGTGCCAGCAGTGACGGACTAGGGTATGAGCAGTTCTTC
cdr3_aa: CASSDGLGYEQFF

v_call: TRBV7-7
clone_size: -
d_call: TRBD1
cdr3_length: 15
j_call: TRBJ2-2
cdr3_nt: TGTGCTAGCAGCTCCGGGACAGGGGGCACCGGGGAGCTGTTTTTT
cdr3_aa: CASSSGTGGTGELFF

v_call: TRBV7-2
clone_size: -
d_call: -
cdr3_length: 13
j_call: TRBJ2-7
cdr3_nt: TGTGCCAGCAGCCGTACTAGAAACTACGAGCAGTACTTC
cdr3_aa: CASSRTRNYEQYF

v_call: TRBV18
clone_size: -
d_call: -
cdr3_length: 15
j_call: TRBJ1-2
cdr3_nt: TGTGCCAGCTCACCGCCAGGGCAGGGGAGTTATGGCTACACCTTC
cdr3_aa: CASSPPGQGSYGYTF

v_call: TRBV7-9
clone_size: -
d_call: -
cdr3_length: 15
j_call: TRBJ2-5
cdr3_nt: TGTGCCAGCAGCGCCCTGGGGGCAGGCCACGAGACCCAGTACTTC
cdr3_aa: CASSALGAGHETQYF

v_call: TRBV14
clone_size: few
d_call: TRBD1
cdr3_length: 16
j_call: TRBJ2-1
cdr3_nt: TGTGCCAGCAGCCCCGGACAGGGCCGCCCCTACAATGAGCAGTTCTTC
cdr3_aa: CASSPGQGRPYNEQFF

v_call: TRBV7-9
clone_size: -
d_call: -
cdr3_length: 13
j_call: TRBJ2-1
cdr3_nt: TGTGCCAGCAGCTTTCGACATGGCCATGAGCAGTTCTTC
cdr3_aa: CASSFRHGHEQFF

v_call: TRBV5-1
clone_size: -
d_call: TRBD1
cdr3_length: 14
j_call: TRBJ1-1
cdr3_nt: TGCGCCAGCAGCCCCGGGACAGGGAACACTGAAGCTTTCTTT
cdr3_aa: CASSPGTGNTEAFF

v_call: TRBV9
clone_size: -
d_call: -
cdr3_length: 13
j_call: TRBJ2-1
cdr3_nt: TGTGCCAGCAGCGTAGTTACGCATGGGGAGCAGTTCTTC
cdr3_aa: CASSVVTHGEQFF

v_call: TRBV7-9
clone_size: once
d_call: -
cdr3_length: 17
j_call: TRBJ2-7
cdr3_nt: TGTGCCAGCAGCTTCGAAGAGATTGGACAGATTACCTACGAGCAGTACTTC
cdr3_aa: CASSFEEIGQITYEQYF

v_call: TRBV5-4
clone_size: -
d_call: -
cdr3_length: 16
j_call: TRBJ2-6
cdr3_nt: TGTGCCAGCAGCCCGACAGGCGCGTCCGGGGCCAACGTCCTGACTTTC
cdr3_aa: CASSPTGASGANVLTF

v_call: TRBV18
clone_size: -
d_call: TRBD1
cdr3_length: 15
j_call: TRBJ1-1
cdr3_nt: TGTGCCAGCTCACCCCTCGACAGGGGGACCACTGAAGCTTTCTTT
cdr3_aa: CASSPLDRGTTEAFF

v_call: TRBV7-3
clone_size: few
d_call: TRBD1
cdr3_length: 14
j_call: TRBJ1-1
cdr3_nt: TGTGCCAGCAGCTTGGCAGGGGGTAACACTGAAGCTTTCTTT
cdr3_aa: CASSLAGGNTEAFF

v_call: TRBV10-1
clone_size: -
d_call: TRBD2
cdr3_length: 17
j_call: TRBJ2-3
cdr3_nt: TGCGCCAGCAGTGAACTAGCGGGAGGATCTATCACAGATACGCAGTATTTT
cdr3_aa: CASSELAGGSITDTQYF

v_call: TRBV19
clone_size: -
d_call: TRBD1
cdr3_length: 12
j_call: TRBJ1-2
cdr3_nt: TGTGCCAGCGTCGACAGGGGAAATGGCTACACCTTC
cdr3_aa: CASVDRGNGYTF

v_call: TRBV2
clone_size: many
d_call: -
cdr3_length: 15
j_call: TRBJ2-7
cdr3_nt: TGTGCCAGCAGACCAGGGAGAGAACCAACCTACGAGCAGTACTTC
cdr3_aa: CASRPGREPTYEQYF

v_call: TRBV6-5
clone_size: -
d_call: -
cdr3_length: 15
j_call: TRBJ1-5
cdr3_nt: TGTGCCAGCAGGGCCGACAGATATAGCAATCAGCCCCAGCATTTT
cdr3_aa: CASRADRYSNQPQHF

v_call: TRBV5-4
clone_size: -
d_call: TRBD2
cdr3_length: 18
j_call: TRBJ2-7
cdr3_nt: TGTGCCAGCAGCCCCCAAGCCGGGACTAGCGGGATTCTGTACGAGCAGTACTTC
cdr3_aa: CASSPQAGTSGILYEQYF

v_call: TRBV6-1
clone_size: -
d_call: TRBD1
cdr3_length: 13
j_call: TRBJ1-5
cdr3_nt: TGTGCCAGCAGGCTAACAGGGGATCAGCCCCAGCATTTT
cdr3_aa: CASRLTGDQPQHF

v_call: TRBV5-5
clone_size: -
d_call: -
cdr3_length: 13
j_call: TRBJ1-4
cdr3_nt: TGTGCCAGCAGCTTGTCTCAGAATGAAAAACTGTTTTTT
cdr3_aa: CASSLSQNEKLFF

v_call: TRBV6-1
clone_size: -
d_call: -
cdr3_length: 14
j_call: TRBJ1-2
cdr3_nt: TGTGCCAGCAGTGAAATCGGGACGTTCGGTGGCTACACCTTC
cdr3_aa: CASSEIGTFGGYTF

v_call: TRBV7-9
clone_size: -
d_call: -
cdr3_length: 13
j_call: TRBJ2-1
cdr3_nt: TGTGCCAGCAGCTTCTCCGGGAACAATGAGCAGTTCTTC
cdr3_aa: CASSFSGNNEQFF

v_call: TRBV28
clone_size: few
d_call: -
cdr3_length: 10
j_call: TRBJ2-7
cdr3_nt: TGTGCCAGCAGCCAGTACGAGCAGTACTTC
cdr3_aa: CASSQYEQYF

v_call: TRBV5-1
clone_size: -
d_call: -
cdr3_length: 14
j_call: TRBJ1-2
cdr3_nt: TGCGCCAGCAGCTTGGAGGTCAACAATTATGGCTACACCTTC
cdr3_aa: CASSLEVNNYGYTF

v_call: TRBV27
clone_size: -
d_call: -
cdr3_length: 14
j_call: TRBJ2-3
cdr3_nt: TGTGCCAGCAGTTTTGGGAGCGCTGCGGATACGCAGTATTTT
cdr3_aa: CASSFGSAADTQYF

v_call: TRBV7-2
clone_size: -
d_call: TRBD1
cdr3_length: 17
j_call: TRBJ2-1
cdr3_nt: TGTGCCAGCAGCTTTCTTCGACGGACAGGGCTCGACAATGAGCAGTTCTTC
cdr3_aa: CASSFLRRTGLDNEQFF

v_call: TRBV5-4
clone_size: -
d_call: -
cdr3_length: 14
j_call: TRBJ2-5
cdr3_nt: TGTGCCAGCAGCTCCGTAGGGGGGCAAGAGACCCAGTACTTC
cdr3_aa: CASSSVGGQETQYF

v_call: TRBV20-1
clone_size: -
d_call: -
cdr3_length: 11
j_call: TRBJ2-3
cdr3_nt: TGCAGTGCTCCGAAGGTGGATACGCAGTATTTT
cdr3_aa: CSAPKVDTQYF

v_call: TRBV2
clone_size: -
d_call: -
cdr3_length: 14
j_call: TRBJ1-2
cdr3_nt: TGTGCCAGCAGTGCGGCGTTAGTCCAGGATGGCTACACCTTC
cdr3_aa: CASSAALVQDGYTF

v_call: TRBV5-1
clone_size: -
d_call: TRBD1
cdr3_length: 17
j_call: TRBJ1-5
cdr3_nt: TGCGCCAGCAGCCCCGGACAGGGAACGGATAGCAATCAGCCCCAGCATTTT
cdr3_aa: CASSPGQGTDSNQPQHF

v_call: TRBV11-1
clone_size: -
d_call: -
cdr3_length: 15
j_call: TRBJ2-3
cdr3_nt: TGTGCCAGCAGCTTAGATCTAGCCGTCACAGATACGCAGTATTTT
cdr3_aa: CASSLDLAVTDTQYF

v_call: TRBV5-1
clone_size: -
d_call: TRBD1
cdr3_length: 14
j_call: TRBJ1-5
cdr3_nt: TGCGCCAGCAGCCCGGACAGGCTAGATCAGCCCCAGCATTTT
cdr3_aa: CASSPDRLDQPQHF

v_call: TRBV30
clone_size: -
d_call: -
cdr3_length: 12
j_call: TRBJ1-2
cdr3_nt: TGTGCCTGGAGTAACAGGGCCTATGGCTACACCTTC
cdr3_aa: CAWSNRAYGYTF

v_call: TRBV30
clone_size: -
d_call: -
cdr3_length: 13
j_call: TRBJ1-2
cdr3_nt: TGTGCCTGGACGCCCCGGCAGGACTATGGCTACACCTTC
cdr3_aa: CAWTPRQDYGYTF

v_call: TRBV28
clone_size: -
d_call: -
cdr3_length: 13
j_call: TRBJ2-3
cdr3_nt: TGTGCCAGCAGTTTCTCCGGCACAGATACGCAGTATTTT
cdr3_aa: CASSFSGTDTQYF

v_call: TRBV4-1
clone_size: many
d_call: TRBD1
cdr3_length: 15
j_call: TRBJ1-4
cdr3_nt: TGCGCCAGCAGCCCCCGGACAGGGCTTTATGAAAAACTGTTTTTT
cdr3_aa: CASSPRTGLYEKLFF

v_call: TRBV7-3
clone_size: -
d_call: TRBD2
cdr3_length: 16
j_call: TRBJ2-5
cdr3_nt: TGTGCCAGCAGCCCAGCTAGCGGATCTAAACAAGAGACCCAGTACTTC
cdr3_aa: CASSPASGSKQETQYF

v_call: TRBV27
clone_size: -
d_call: -
cdr3_length: 12
j_call: TRBJ2-7
cdr3_nt: TGTGCCAGCAGTCTTAACAGGAACGAGCAGTACTTC
cdr3_aa: CASSLNRNEQYF

v_call: TRBV9
clone_size: -
d_call: TRBD1
cdr3_length: 16
j_call: TRBJ2-1
cdr3_nt: TGTGCCAGCAGCGTAGATGGTAGGGGGCCGTACAATGAGCAGTTCTTC
cdr3_aa: CASSVDGRGPYNEQFF

v_call: TRBV6-1
clone_size: -
d_call: -
cdr3_length: 15
j_call: TRBJ2-5
cdr3_nt: TGTGCCAGCAGTGAACTCAGGGGAGATGTAGAGACCCAGTACTTC
cdr3_aa: CASSELRGDVETQYF

v_call: TRBV5-8
clone_size: once
d_call: -
cdr3_length: 16
j_call: TRBJ2-1
cdr3_nt: TGTGCCAGCAGCTCGAATAGCGGTAGAAACCCCGATGAGCAGTTCTTC
cdr3_aa: CASSSNSGRNPDEQFF